Each of the 32 T cell receptor beta chains below was sequenced from the same sample in a study of cytomegalovirus exposure and HLA in healthy donors (dated by TCRdb to about 2017). Library construction relied on the immunoSEQ multiplex PCR assay. A mixture of 60 forward primers for TCR Vbeta segments and 13 reverse primers for TCR Jbeta segments was used in the multiplex PCR. TCRdb retrieved this table from immuneACCESS and kept in-frame rearrangements only. Not all clones are present; in checked studies, unresolved V genes account for under half, and no reason is known for the remainder. Counted in this sample were 150,000 to 200,000 clones; roughly 76% of them appeared once. In total, the top ten clones hold roughly 1.9% of the sample. The sample consisted of PBMCs. Receptors were obtained from a human donor in good health.

The chain combines TRBV7-9 with TRBJ1-4; D is uncertain. The germline V gene has CDR1 SEHNR and CDR2 FQNEAQ (reference sequence). Trimming took off 5 bases at V and 0 bases at J, with 13 bases between the two ends. CDR3 length equals 16 residues. The chain's CDR3 is CASSPEVTTTNEKLFF. In DNA, the CDR3 is TGTGCCAGCAGCCCAGAGGTCACTACAACTAATGAAAAACTGTTTTTT.

The gene calls are TRBV7-9 and TRBJ1-5; D may be TRBD1 (5 bases). Germline CDR1 and CDR2: SEHNR and FQNEAQ (reference sequence). The CDR3 length is 13 residues. Trimming took off 4 bases at V and 8 bases at J, with 12 bases between the two ends. CDR3 DNA: TGTGCCAGCAGCTGGGGGGACGGTGAGCCCCAGCATTTT. As protein: CASSWGDGEPQHF.

The chain has TRBV27 and TRBJ2-7; D is unresolved. Germline values: CDR1 MNHEY, CDR2 SMNVEV (reference sequence). V was clipped by 6 bases and J by 3 bases, with 9 bases between them. The CDR3 contains 12 residues. Here the CDR3 DNA reads TGTGCCAGCAGGTCAGATTTCTACGAGCAGTACTTC. Translating it yields CASRSDFYEQYF.

The rearrangement joins TRBV11-3 to TRBJ2-1, with 7 bases matching TRBD2. CDR3 length equals 15 residues. Germline CDR1 is SGHNT and CDR2 is YENEEA. After removal of 1 base from V and 0 bases from J, the junction contained 0 bases not matched to a gene. The CDR3 region has the DNA TGTGCCAGCAGCTTAGGGGACTACTCCTACAATGAGCAGTTCTTC. Protein: CASSLGDYSYNEQFF.

The chain links TRBV7-9 to TRBJ2-7; D perhaps matches TRBD1 (6 bases). CDR1 is SEHNR and CDR2 is FQNEAQ in the germline V gene (reference sequence). The V end was cut by 5 bases, the J end by 0 bases, with 14 bases between. The CDR3 runs to 15 residues. The CDR3 nucleotides are TGTGCCAGCAGCGGTGACAGGCTTCTCTCCTACGAGCAGTACTTC. Protein sequence: CASSGDRLLSYEQYF.

The chain couples TRBV19 to TRBJ1-1, with 7 bases identical to TRBD1. The CDR3 spans 14 residues. The germline V gene has CDR1 LNHDA and CDR2 SQIVND (reference sequence). V was pared by 3 bases and J by 5 bases, with 6 bases of the junction left unmatched. The CDR3 loop reads CASSIDRVGTEAFF. DNA of the CDR3: TGTGCCAGTAGTATCGACAGGGTGGGAACTGAAGCTTTCTTT. The complete variable domain, with remaining parts taken from reference TRBV19 and TRBJ1-1, reads DGGITQSPKYLFRKEGQNVTLSCEQNLNHDAMYWYRQDPGQGLRLIYYSQIVNDFQKGDIAEGYSVSREKKESFPLTVTSAQKNPTAFYLCASSIDRVGTEAFFGQGTRLTVV.

The V gene is TRBV5-4, the J gene TRBJ2-7, with 9 bases lining up with TRBD1. Losses at the gene ends were 5 bases for V and 2 bases for J; bases not matched to a gene: 5. The germline gives CDR1 SGHNT, CDR2 YYREEE (reference sequence). The length of the CDR3 is 14 residues. The CDR3 protein is CASRRTGETYEQYF. CDR3 nucleotide sequence: TGTGCCAGCAGGAGGACAGGGGAGACCTACGAGCAGTACTTC.

This clone was counted between two and nine times. This rearrangement joins TRBV5-1 to TRBJ2-1; TRBD2 agrees at 8 bases. V lost 4 bases, J lost 8 bases, and 14 bases stayed unmatched. Germline V gives CDR1 SGHRS, CDR2 YFSETQ. The CDR3 totals 16 residues. Written as DNA, the CDR3 is TGCGCCAGCAGCCCGGAGAAGCGGGGGCCCTCGGATGAGCAGTTCTTC. Amino acid sequence: CASSPEKRGPSDEQFF.

A remark on this clone: One end of the junction varies from germline; a read error may be responsible. This rearrangement joins TRBV7-9 to TRBJ1-4, with unresolved D. From germline, CDR1 is SEHNR and CDR2 FQNEAQ (reference sequence). There are 12 residues in the CDR3. CDR3 residues: CSSSLGGEKLFF. In nucleotides, the CDR3 is TGTTCCAGCAGCTTAGGAGGTGAAAAACTGTTTTTT.

This chain joins TRBV27 and TRBJ1-1; weak D call: TRBD1 (6 bases). Trimming removed 8 bases from V and 9 bases from J, with 19 bases in between. In germline, CDR1 is MNHEY, CDR2 SMNVEV (reference sequence). The CDR3 contains 13 residues. In DNA, the CDR3 is TGTGCCAGCTCGGACAGAACACTCCGAAAAGCTTTCTTT. It is translated as CASSDRTLRKAFF.

This chain links TRBV2 with TRBJ2-2, with TRBD1 as a possible D gene (5 bases). Germline loops: CDR1 SNHLY, CDR2 FYNNEI. The CDR3 totals 13 residues. The ends were cut back, 6 bases at V and 1 base at J, with 6 bases in the middle. The CDR3 coding sequence is TGTGCCAGCAGCGGACAGAACACCGGGGAGCTGTTTTTT. Protein product: CASSGQNTGELFF.

V gene TRBV10-3 combines with J gene TRBJ2-1; TRBD2 aligns across 7 bases. Germline V gene lookup returns CDR1 ENHRY and CDR2 SYGVKD. V trimming: 5 bases; J trimming: 8 bases; junction bases outside the gene matches: 3. CDR3 size: 12 residues. As DNA, the CDR3 is TGTGCCATCAGTACCCTAGCGGATGAGCAGTTCTTC. This translates into CAISTLADEQFF.

The chain uses TRBV11-1 and TRBJ2-5; 14 bases map to TRBD2. This CDR3 has 15 residues. In germline, CDR1 is SGHAT, CDR2 FQDESV (reference sequence). V lost 5 bases, J lost 4 bases, and 3 bases stayed unmatched. CDR3 nucleotides: TGTGCCAGCAGCGCCGGGACTAGCGGGGGAGAGACCCAGTACTTC. It translates to CASSAGTSGGETQYF.

The chain uses TRBV4-3 and TRBJ2-3, with D possibly matching TRBD1 (5 bases). The CDR3 contains 16 residues. Trimming stripped 0 bases from V and 2 bases from J, with 12 bases between. Germline V lookup: CDR1 LGHNA, CDR2 YSLEER. The DNA of the CDR3 is TGCGCCAGCAGCCAAGACACAGGACCTACCACAGATACGCAGTATTTT. This gives the protein CASSQDTGPTTDTQYF.

This clone was recorded a few times. The chain couples TRBV4-1 to TRBJ2-1, with D possibly being TRBD2 (7 bases). Germline V gives CDR1 MGHRA, CDR2 YSYEKL. CDR3 size: 16 residues. Trimming pared 3 bases from V and 3 bases from J, leaving 15 bases between. The CDR3 loop is CASSQRTAGLYNEQFF. The CDR3 DNA follows: TGCGCCAGCAGCCAGAGGACAGCGGGGCTCTACAATGAGCAGTTCTTC.

This clone was counted only a few times. V and J are TRBV7-9 and TRBJ1-1; 10 positions agree with TRBD1. The CDR3 has 19 amino acids. Germline CDR1 and CDR2: SEHNR and FQNEAQ (reference sequence). V was clipped by 1 base and J by 1 base; unmatched bases: 12. CDR3 in amino acids: CASSLGVLRQGARNTEAFF. The CDR3 DNA sequence: TGTGCCAGCAGCTTAGGAGTTTTGAGACAGGGGGCAAGGAACACTGAAGCTTTCTTT.

V is TRBV19 and J is TRBJ2-3; no clear D. V lost 3 bases, J lost 5 bases, and 3 bases lay in between. CDR3 size: 11 residues. Germline CDR1 is LNHDA and CDR2 is SQIVND (reference sequence). The CDR3 sequence is CASSIQDTQYF. The CDR3 nucleotides read TGTGCCAGTAGTATTCAAGATACGCAGTATTTT.

The chain links TRBV25-1 to TRBJ1-1; maybe TRBD1 (5 bases). The CDR3 is 13 amino acids. Trimming pared 3 bases from V and 4 bases from J, leaving 9 bases between. CDR1 MGHDK and CDR2 SYGVNS come from the germline V gene. The CDR3 DNA reads as TGTGCCAGCAGTGAGGGGCGGGGCACTGAAGCTTTCTTT. As protein: CASSEGRGTEAFF. Full variable domain (outside the CDR3, taken from reference TRBV25-1 and TRBJ1-1): EADIYQTPRYLVIGTGKKITLECSQTMGHDKMYWYQQDPGMELHLIHYSYGVNSTEKGDLSSESTVSRIRTEHFPLTLESARPSHTSQYLCASSEGRGTEAFFGQGTRLTVV.

V and J are TRBV9 and TRBJ1-1; D is perhaps TRBD1 (5 bases). The CDR3 is 17 amino acids. V shed 0 bases and J shed 2 bases, with 17 bases lying between them. Per the germline V gene, CDR1 is SGDLS and CDR2 is YYNGEE. CDR3 amino acids: CASSVEAVTDINTEAFF. The CDR3 coding sequence is TGTGCCAGCAGCGTAGAGGCTGTGACAGATATAAACACTGAAGCTTTCTTT.

This chain links TRBV7-9 with TRBJ2-3; 12 bases align to TRBD2. Trimming at V came to 1 base and at J to 5 bases, leaving 7 bases not matched to a gene. The CDR3 contains 17 residues. The germline V gene encodes CDR1 SEHNR and CDR2 FQNEAQ (reference sequence). The CDR3 bases are TGTGCCAGCAGCTTAGGGCTAGCGGGGGGGCATGAAGATACGCAGTATTTT. This encodes CASSLGLAGGHEDTQYF.

The chain has TRBV5-8 and TRBJ2-3; D is perhaps TRBD1 (6 bases). The CDR3 is made up of 15 amino acids. Germline V CDR1 and CDR2: SGHTS, YDEGEE. V was shortened by 3 bases and J by 3 bases, with 14 bases between the two germline ends. The CDR3 sequence: CASSSLGQTTDTQYF. CDR3 in DNA: TGTGCCAGCAGCTCATTAGGACAGACTACAGATACGCAGTATTTT.

The chain links TRBV7-6 to TRBJ2-5; 16 nucleotides match TRBD2. In germline, CDR1 is SGHVS, CDR2 FNYEAQ. The length of the CDR3 is 18 residues. V dropped 5 bases and J dropped 2; count of bases not matched to a gene: 8. The CDR3 reads CASSTGLAGGLGQETQYF. The CDR3 DNA follows: TGTGCCAGCAGCACGGGACTAGCGGGGGGGCTTGGGCAAGAGACCCAGTACTTC.

The rearrangement joins TRBV7-9 to TRBJ1-1; 7 bases are shared with TRBD1. V lost 1 base and J lost 0; bases outside the gene matches: 11. Germline loops: CDR1 SEHNR, CDR2 FQNEAQ (reference sequence). CDR3 length: 18 amino acids. The CDR3, as DNA: TGTGCCAGCAGCTTAGATTTCGTGGACAGGCGTTTGAACACTGAAGCTTTCTTT. Translating gives CASSLDFVDRRLNTEAFF.

The chain joins TRBV12-5 to TRBJ1-2, with TRBD1 as a possible D gene (5 bases). The V gene lost 2 bases and the J gene lost 4 bases, with 8 bases spanning the gap. The CDR3 runs to 13 residues. Germline CDR1 LGHNT, CDR2 FRNRAP. Here the CDR3 reads CASGLPGGYGYTF. As DNA, the CDR3 is TGTGCTAGTGGTTTGCCCGGGGGCTATGGCTACACCTTC.

This clone was detected a few times. The rearrangement joins TRBV7-9 to TRBJ1-1; D possibly corresponds to TRBD1 (5 bases). This CDR3 region has 18 residues. Germline V gives CDR1 SEHNR, CDR2 FQNEAQ (reference sequence). Trimming removed 9 bases at V and 1 base at J, with 27 bases between. The CDR3 nucleotides are TGTGCCAGTGCGACGCCCTTGGGGGAGGTTGGGAAGAACACTGAAGCTTTCTTT. Protein: CASATPLGEVGKNTEAFF.

The genes are TRBV10-2 and TRBJ2-3; TRBD2 matches at 10 bases. V was pared by 4 bases and J by 5 bases, with 6 bases of the junction left unmatched. There are 15 residues in the CDR3. Looked up from germline, CDR1 is WSHSY and CDR2 is SAAADI. The CDR3 region is CASSGPGLAIDTQYF. In DNA, the CDR3 is TGCGCCAGCAGTGGTCCGGGACTAGCGATAGATACGCAGTATTTT.

This chain joins TRBV11-3 and TRBJ2-5; D call uncertain. The CDR3 contains 11 residues. Germline CDR1 is SGHNT and CDR2 is YENEEA. Trimming stripped 5 bases from V and 3 bases from J, with 4 bases between. The CDR3 is CASSTEETQYF. Here the CDR3 DNA reads TGTGCCAGCAGCACGGAAGAGACCCAGTACTTC.

In regard to this clone: At one end the junction does not follow the germline gene, possibly because of a read error. CDR3 protein: CASSGRDSFSFGYPF. CDR3 DNA sequence: TGTGCCAGCAGCGGAAGGGACAGTTTTTCCTTTGGCTACCCCTTC. The V call is TRBV9, the J call TRBJ1-2; 7 bases match TRBD1. From germline, CDR1 is SGDLS and CDR2 YYNGEE. CDR3 size: 15 residues.

In its sample, this clone was seen once. V and J are TRBV19 and TRBJ2-7; 9 positions match TRBD1. CDR1 and CDR2 from the germline V gene are LNHDA and SQIVND (reference sequence). After removal of 10 bases from V and 7 bases from J, the junction contained 8 bases not matched to a gene. CDR3 length equals 12 residues. CDR3 in amino acids: CATQDRGEEQYF. The CDR3 coding sequence is TGTGCCACCCAGGACAGGGGCGAAGAGCAGTACTTC.

The rearrangement joins TRBV10-3 to TRBJ1-6, with D hard to call. With 3 bases removed from V and 8 bases from J, the gap between germline ends came to 17 bases. The CDR3 runs 16 residues. In germline, CDR1 is ENHRY, CDR2 SYGVKD. The CDR3 DNA reads as TGTGCCATCAGTGATTGGAGCTCCCGATTGGATTCACCCCTCCACTTT. Its translation is CAISDWSSRLDSPLHF.

The rearrangement uses TRBV15 and TRBJ2-4, with 11 bases fitting TRBD2. CDR1 LNHNV and CDR2 YYDKDF come from the germline V gene (reference sequence). The CDR3 contains 15 residues. V dropped 1 base and J dropped 6; count of bases not matched to a gene: 2. CDR3 residues: CATSRGGLAVNIQYF. The CDR3 DNA reads TGTGCCACCAGCAGAGGGGGACTAGCGGTAAACATTCAGTACTTC.

The chain has TRBV4-1 and TRBJ1-3; TRBD1 agrees at 7 bases. From germline, CDR1 is MGHRA and CDR2 YSYEKL. CDR3 length: 16 amino acids. Germline trimming cut 6 bases from V and 0 bases from J; bases unmatched to any gene: 8. In DNA form, the CDR3 reads TGCGCCAGCAGACAGGGACAGATGAGCTCTGGAAACACCATATATTTT. Encoded protein: CASRQGQMSSGNTIYF.